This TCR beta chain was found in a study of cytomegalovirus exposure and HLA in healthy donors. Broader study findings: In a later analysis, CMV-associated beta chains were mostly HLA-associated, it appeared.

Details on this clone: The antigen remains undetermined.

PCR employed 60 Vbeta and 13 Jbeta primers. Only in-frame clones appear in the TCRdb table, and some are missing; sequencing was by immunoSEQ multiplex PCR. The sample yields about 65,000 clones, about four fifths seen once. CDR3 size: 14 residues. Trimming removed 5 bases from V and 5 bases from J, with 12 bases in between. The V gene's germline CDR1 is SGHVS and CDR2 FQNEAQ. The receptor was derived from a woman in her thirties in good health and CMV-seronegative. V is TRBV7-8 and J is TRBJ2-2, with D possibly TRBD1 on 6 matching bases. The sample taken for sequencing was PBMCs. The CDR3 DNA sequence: TGTGCCAGCAGCCCCGGGACAACTACCGGGGAGCTGTTTTTT. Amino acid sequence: CASSPGTTTGELFF.